These T cell receptor beta chains were read from a single sample in a study of cytomegalovirus exposure and HLA in healthy donors. Data came from immunoSEQ multiplex PCR; TCRdb stores just in-frame clones and leaves some out. The sample carries about 200,000 clones, roughly 80% recorded once. Sequencing input: PBMCs. These receptors were obtained from a man aged 45-60 years in good health and CMV-seronegative. Each CDR3 is given with its conserved first and last residue. The order of the fields is D gene, V gene, clone size, J gene, CDR3 DNA, CDR3 protein. A D gene is named only where the DNA matches it firmly. Clone size is stated in some rows and not others, as once, few, many or a class when expanded.

D: TRBD2; V: TRBV2; size: NA; J: TRBJ2-1; DNA: TGTGCCAGCCGACGGGAGGGGGATGAGCAGTTCTTC; CDR3: CASRREGDEQFF
D: TRBD1; V: TRBV11-3; size: NA; J: TRBJ2-3; DNA: TGTGCCAGCAGCTTAGGAGGGGACAGCGGTTTCAGGACAGATACGCAGTATTTT; CDR3: CASSLGGDSGFRTDTQYF
D: TRBD1; V: TRBV7-9; size: NA; J: TRBJ2-2; DNA: TGTTCCAGCAGCCCAAACAGGGGTGGAACCGGGGAGCTGTTTTTT; CDR3: CSSSPNRGGTGELFF
D: NA; V: TRBV4-2; size: NA; J: TRBJ1-2; DNA: TGTGCCAGCAGCCAAGCCGTACAGGAAGGAGGCTACACCTTC; CDR3: CASSQAVQEGGYTF
D: NA; V: TRBV11-2; size: few; J: TRBJ2-2; DNA: TGTGCCAGCAGCTTGGCTAGCTACGACACCGGGGAGCTGTTTTTT; CDR3: CASSLASYDTGELFF
D: TRBD2; V: TRBV5-6; size: NA; J: TRBJ2-7; DNA: TGTGCCAGCAGCTACTGGGCTAGCGGAACCTACGAGCAGTACTTC; CDR3: CASSYWASGTYEQYF
D: TRBD1; V: TRBV27; size: NA; J: TRBJ2-1; DNA: TGTGCCAGCAGCCTAATACAGGGGGGATACTACAATGAGCAGTTCTTC; CDR3: CASSLIQGGYYNEQFF
D: NA; V: TRBV5-1; size: NA; J: TRBJ2-1; DNA: TGCGCCAGCAGCTCCGGGCCGGGGTCTACTTACAATGAGCAGTTCTTC; CDR3: CASSSGPGSTYNEQFF
D: NA; V: TRBV27; size: NA; J: TRBJ2-4; DNA: TGTGCCAGCAGTTTAGGGGGGAAAAAAAACATTCAGTACTTC; CDR3: CASSLGGKKNIQYF
D: TRBD1; V: TRBV5-1; size: NA; J: TRBJ1-2; DNA: TGCGCCAGTTCCGCAGGGGGCGATAACTATGGCTACACCTTC; CDR3: CASSAGGDNYGYTF
D: TRBD2; V: TRBV18; size: NA; J: TRBJ2-5; DNA: TGTGCCACCTCACGGTCTAGCGGACAAGAGACCCAGTACTTC; CDR3: CATSRSSGQETQYF
D: NA; V: TRBV28; size: NA; J: TRBJ1-5; DNA: TGTGCCAGCAGGTCGGACAGAACCCACGGGCCCCAGCATTTT; CDR3: CASRSDRTHGPQHF
D: NA; V: TRBV11-2; size: NA; J: TRBJ1-5; DNA: TGTGCCAGCAGCTTAGATCGGAATCAGCCCCAGCATTTT; CDR3: CASSLDRNQPQHF
D: TRBD1; V: TRBV27; size: NA; J: TRBJ1-2; DNA: TGTGCCAGCAGTCCCACCAGGGGGCCCAACTATGGCTACACCTTC; CDR3: CASSPTRGPNYGYTF
D: NA; V: TRBV9; size: NA; J: TRBJ2-5; DNA: TGTGCCAGCAGCGTAGCCCAGCAAGAGACCCAGTACTTC; CDR3: CASSVAQQETQYF
D: NA; V: TRBV10-3; size: NA; J: TRBJ1-5; DNA: TGTGCCATCAGTGAGTCTGGGGAGACTCAGCCCCAGCATTTT; CDR3: CAISESGETQPQHF
D: TRBD2; V: TRBV5-1; size: NA; J: TRBJ2-7; DNA: TGCGCCAGCAGCGCAGGGAGGGAGGGGAACGAGCAGTACTTC; CDR3: CASSAGREGNEQYF
D: NA; V: TRBV9; size: NA; J: TRBJ2-2; DNA: TGTGCCAGCAGCGTTCACCGGGATCAACTGCGGGAGCTGTTTTTT; CDR3: CASSVHRDQLRELFF
D: NA; V: TRBV11-2; size: NA; J: TRBJ2-7; DNA: TGTGCCAGCAGCTTAGATCGGCACTACTCCTACGAGCAGTACTTC; CDR3: CASSLDRHYSYEQYF
D: NA; V: TRBV5-4; size: few; J: TRBJ2-2; DNA: TGTGCCAGCAGCTCGGCGGGAACGAACACCGGGGAGCTGTTTTTT; CDR3: CASSSAGTNTGELFF
D: NA; V: TRBV6-1; size: NA; J: TRBJ1-5; DNA: TGTGCCAGCAGTGAATGGCCGGGTGGAAATCAGCCCCAGCATTTT; CDR3: CASSEWPGGNQPQHF
D: TRBD2; V: TRBV6-1; size: NA; J: TRBJ2-7; DNA: TGTGCCAGCAGTGAAAGGGTGGGAGGGCCCTACGAGCAGTACTTC; CDR3: CASSERVGGPYEQYF
D: NA; V: TRBV4-2; size: NA; J: TRBJ2-7; DNA: TGTGCCAGCAGCCAAGGCCTCGACAGAGTTGACTACGAGCAGTACTTC; CDR3: CASSQGLDRVDYEQYF
D: TRBD1; V: TRBV18; size: NA; J: TRBJ1-5; DNA: TGTGCCAGCTCACAGGGGACAGGTAATCAGCCCCAGCATTTT; CDR3: CASSQGTGNQPQHF
D: TRBD1; V: TRBV19; size: NA; J: TRBJ2-7; DNA: TGTGCCAGTAGTCTCCGGACAGGTGTCCACGAGCAGTACTTC; CDR3: CASSLRTGVHEQYF
D: NA; V: TRBV30; size: NA; J: TRBJ1-4; DNA: TGTGCCTGCTACCACCGAACAACTAATGAAAAACTGTTTTTT; CDR3: CACYHRTTNEKLFF
D: NA; V: TRBV2; size: few; J: TRBJ1-1; DNA: TGTGCCAGCAGTTTGACAGAGACGAACACTGAAGCTTTCTTT; CDR3: CASSLTETNTEAFF
D: NA; V: TRBV6-6; size: NA; J: TRBJ1-1; DNA: TGTGCCAGCAGGGGACACATGAACACTGAAGCTTTCTTT; CDR3: CASRGHMNTEAFF
D: NA; V: TRBV5-8; size: NA; J: TRBJ1-1; DNA: TGTGCCAGCAGCTTAGACTTTTTTGACACTGAAGCTTTCTTT; CDR3: CASSLDFFDTEAFF
D: TRBD1; V: TRBV5-1; size: NA; J: TRBJ2-3; DNA: TGCGCCAGCAAGGGCCAGGGGGCTGCAGATACGCAGTATTTT; CDR3: CASKGQGAADTQYF
D: NA; V: TRBV30; size: few; J: TRBJ2-1; DNA: TGTGCCTGGAGCGGGAGAGGCAATGAGCAGTTCTTC; CDR3: CAWSGRGNEQFF
D: NA; V: TRBV18; size: NA; J: TRBJ1-5; DNA: TGTGCCAGCTCACCAGGCACAGGCCAATATCAGCCCCAGCATTTT; CDR3: CASSPGTGQYQPQHF
D: NA; V: TRBV7-9; size: NA; J: TRBJ1-3; DNA: TGTGCCAGCAGCTGGAAGGACAATCTCTTCGGAAACGCCATATATTTT; CDR3: CASSWKDNLFGNAIYF
D: TRBD2; V: TRBV6-1; size: NA; J: TRBJ2-1; DNA: TGTGCCAGCAGTCCTCTAGCGGCCAACAATGAGCAGTTCTTC; CDR3: CASSPLAANNEQFF
D: TRBD1; V: TRBV10-3; size: NA; J: TRBJ2-3; DNA: TGCGCCATCAGTGAGTCGAGACAGGGGGCAACAGATACGCAGTATTTT; CDR3: CAISESRQGATDTQYF
D: TRBD2; V: TRBV7-9; size: NA; J: TRBJ2-1; DNA: TGTGCCAGCAGTCAAAACAGCGGGAGTTTGAATGAGCAGTTCTTC; CDR3: CASSQNSGSLNEQFF
D: TRBD1; V: TRBV7-9; size: NA; J: TRBJ1-1; DNA: TGTGCCAGCAGCTTAACAGGGGGGACGAACACTGAAGCTTTCTTT; CDR3: CASSLTGGTNTEAFF
D: NA; V: TRBV5-1; size: NA; J: TRBJ2-2; DNA: TGCGCCAGCAGCTCAATAACTAGTTCCGGGGAGCTGTTTTTT; CDR3: CASSSITSSGELFF
D: TRBD2; V: TRBV6-1; size: NA; J: TRBJ2-7; DNA: TGTGCCAGCAGTGAACGCATAGCGGGAGGGTTGTACGAGCAGTACTTC; CDR3: CASSERIAGGLYEQYF
D: TRBD1; V: TRBV7-3; size: NA; J: TRBJ1-1; DNA: TGTGCCAGCAGCTTAACGCCCTGGACAGGGGGAATGAACACTGAAGCTTTCTTT; CDR3: CASSLTPWTGGMNTEAFF
D: TRBD1; V: TRBV7-8; size: NA; J: TRBJ2-5; DNA: TGTGCCAGCAGCTTAAGGACAGGGGGACCCCAAGAGACCCAGTACTTC; CDR3: CASSLRTGGPQETQYF
D: TRBD1; V: TRBV28; size: NA; J: TRBJ2-7; DNA: TGTGCCAGCAGTTTAGGAGACAGGGTGTCCTACGAGCAGTACTTC; CDR3: CASSLGDRVSYEQYF
D: TRBD1; V: TRBV7-6; size: NA; J: TRBJ1-1; DNA: TGTGCCAGCAGCGGGACAGGGTCGGGGCACACTGAAGCTTTCTTT; CDR3: CASSGTGSGHTEAFF
D: TRBD2; V: TRBV23-1; size: NA; J: TRBJ2-1; DNA: TGCGCCAGCAGTCCATGGACTAGCGGCACCTACAATGAGCAGTTCTTC; CDR3: CASSPWTSGTYNEQFF
D: NA; V: TRBV5-1; size: NA; J: TRBJ2-1; DNA: TGCGCCAGCAGCCTCGACAGGAACTCCTACAATGAGCAGTTCTTC; CDR3: CASSLDRNSYNEQFF
D: TRBD2; V: TRBV5-5; size: NA; J: TRBJ2-2; DNA: TGTGCCAGCACCCTTAGGAGACTAGCGGAGAGCACCGGGGAGCTGTTTTTT; CDR3: CASTLRRLAESTGELFF
D: NA; V: TRBV12-5; size: NA; J: TRBJ1-4; DNA: TGTGCTAGTGGCCCCGAGGGGGTAACTAATGAAAAACTGTTTTTT; CDR3: CASGPEGVTNEKLFF
D: TRBD2; V: TRBV6-5; size: NA; J: TRBJ2-7; DNA: TGTGCCAGCAGTGGTGGACTAGCGACCGAGCAGTACTTC; CDR3: CASSGGLATEQYF
D: TRBD1; V: TRBV29-1; size: NA; J: TRBJ2-5; DNA: TGCAGCGTTGTCCCAAATATACCGGGACAGCAAGAGACCCAGTACTTC; CDR3: CSVVPNIPGQQETQYF
D: NA; V: TRBV6-1; size: NA; J: TRBJ2-4; DNA: TGTGCCAGCAGTGAAGGGGCGGGATCCAAAAACATTCAGTACTTC; CDR3: CASSEGAGSKNIQYF
D: TRBD1; V: TRBV29-1; size: NA; J: TRBJ1-3; DNA: TGCAGCGGCTGGGACAGAACTGGAAACACCATATATTTT; CDR3: CSGWDRTGNTIYF
D: NA; V: TRBV4-2; size: NA; J: TRBJ2-1; DNA: TGTGCCAGCAGCCTCACTAGCTACAATGAGCAGTTCTTC; CDR3: CASSLTSYNEQFF
D: TRBD1; V: TRBV6-1; size: NA; J: TRBJ2-2; DNA: TGTGCCAGCAGCAGTACAGGGGGCTCTTTCAGGCTGTTTTTT; CDR3: CASSSTGGSFRLFF
D: NA; V: TRBV5-1; size: NA; J: TRBJ2-3; DNA: TGCGCCAGCAGCTTGGTCCGGCAGGACACAGATACGCAGTATTTT; CDR3: CASSLVRQDTDTQYF
D: TRBD2; V: TRBV6-5; size: NA; J: TRBJ2-7; DNA: TGTGCCAGCAGAAGTCCTAGCGGGAGACCCTACGAGCAGTACTTC; CDR3: CASRSPSGRPYEQYF
D: TRBD2; V: TRBV6-1; size: NA; J: TRBJ2-1; DNA: TGTGCCAGCAGAGGGACTAGCGGATACAATGAGCAGTTCTTC; CDR3: CASRGTSGYNEQFF
D: NA; V: TRBV5-1; size: NA; J: TRBJ1-4; DNA: TGCGCCAGCACCTTAGCCCCTCGGGGAAGCGGTGAAAAACTGTTTTTT; CDR3: CASTLAPRGSGEKLFF
D: TRBD2; V: TRBV2; size: NA; J: TRBJ2-3; DNA: TGTGCCAGCAAGGCGGGAGTCACAGATACGCAGTATTTT; CDR3: CASKAGVTDTQYF
D: NA; V: TRBV9; size: NA; J: TRBJ2-1; DNA: TGTGCCAGCAGCAAACCGGGACTCCGAAATGAGCAGTTCTTC; CDR3: CASSKPGLRNEQFF
D: NA; V: TRBV28; size: NA; J: TRBJ1-1; DNA: TGTGCCAGCAGTCCCCGAACGGGGTCCTACACTGAAGCTTTCTTT; CDR3: CASSPRTGSYTEAFF